These T cell receptor beta chains were read from a single sample in a study of cytomegalovirus exposure and HLA in healthy donors. Clones were read by immunoSEQ multiplex PCR, and TCRdb kept only the in-frame ones, dropping some. The table lists 200,000 or so clones, about 79% of them singletons. Sequencing was carried out using PBMCs. These receptors were obtained from a woman aged 25 to 39 in good health and CMV-seropositive. Both conserved end residues are part of each CDR3. Fields, in order: clone size, V gene, J gene, CDR3 protein. Not all rows give a size; the values are once, few, many and, for expanded clones, a class.

NA	TRBV9	TRBJ2-1	CASSALLSSYNEQFF
NA	TRBV6-6	TRBJ2-2	CASSYVQNTGELFF
NA	TRBV2	TRBJ2-1	CASIYLLGLVTVNEQFF
NA	TRBV9	TRBJ1-2	CASSVSDSNYGYTF
NA	TRBV27	TRBJ2-1	CASSFLAGVGVNEQFF
NA	TRBV6-1	TRBJ1-2	CASSEVMAASSYGYTF
NA	TRBV27	TRBJ1-2	CASSLRFGGSYGYTF
NA	TRBV4-1	TRBJ1-5	CASSQDSNQPQHF
NA	TRBV2	TRBJ1-2	CASSLQGNLSSGYTF
NA	TRBV6-5	TRBJ1-5	CASSVIGGGNQPQHF
once	TRBV28	TRBJ2-4	CASSLGAPNIQYF
NA	TRBV15	TRBJ2-1	CATSRDLLAGDYEQFF
NA	TRBV7-6	TRBJ1-1	CASSEGQGLNTEAFF
few	TRBV6-5	TRBJ1-2	CASHRDAGTYGYTF
NA	TRBV19	TRBJ2-1	CASRGQGADEQFF
NA	TRBV7-9	TRBJ2-7	CASSHGTGLSYEQYF
NA	TRBV18	TRBJ1-1	CASSPDRIMNTEAFF
NA	TRBV11-2	TRBJ2-7	CASSPRSRGPHTYEQYF
once	TRBV7-6	TRBJ2-7	CASSPEGELGAEQYF
NA	TRBV6-1	TRBJ2-7	CASSERDRVYEQYF
NA	TRBV15	TRBJ2-5	CATRTSGQETQYF
NA	TRBV7-9	TRBJ1-2	CASSSGELYGYTF
once	TRBV15	TRBJ1-2	CATSRDSRAKGYTF
NA	TRBV6-5	TRBJ2-7	CASSPPSYEQYF
few	TRBV10-3	TRBJ1-4	CAIRERGQTNEKLFF